This T cell receptor (beta chain) was observed in a study of cytomegalovirus exposure and HLA in healthy donors (dated 2017 in TCRdb). Turning to the overall study: An earlier analysis of approximately 550 of the donors reported roughly 300 Gb of sequence data and 117 million unique TCR beta sequences from 190 million or so T cells. About 300 gigabases of sequencing data and tens of millions of unique TCR sequences were included in an early release covering roughly 600 HLA-typed donors. The genetic ancestry cluster associated with self-reported Caucasian donors included 70% to 85% of the roughly 400 genotyped donors. The study aimed to test whether signatures of past pathogen exposure could be identified by cataloging public T cell receptors. The T cell repertoires of 666 subjects were profiled by immunosequencing and related to cytomegalovirus serostatus. In addition to the first cohort of 650 to 750 subjects, a separate validation cohort of approximately 130 different subjects was used. To predict cytomegalovirus infection status, the study brought together high-throughput TCR immunosequencing, statistical association of individual TCRs with disease status, and machine learning. A later analysis re-examined previously published TCR beta repertoires from more than 550 donors and added high-resolution HLA genotyping to investigate patterns of TCR occurrence. In the later analysis, no new phenotypic data were used to find candidate immune exposures; instead, reliance was placed on TCR beta sequences and their occurrence across donors. An earlier analysis of 587 of the donors used high-throughput TCR beta sequencing to judge whether each TCR beta V gene segment behaved as functional or pseudogenic. Donor age, sex, ethnicity and CMV serostatus were compiled together with the repertoire data. A later genetic analysis took genome-wide SNP genotypes for about 60% of the roughly 670 donors and used that subset as a discovery cohort. Every discovery cohort repertoire had been produced on one sequencing platform. Both class I and class II loci were covered by HLA typing, at four-digit resolution. Typing coverage varied by locus: roughly 620-640 donors for A, B, C, DRB1 and DQB1; 522 for DQA1; approximately 570 for DPA1; some 470 for DPB1. Four or five DR-DQ haplotypes were treated as single units for association and clustering because of strong linkage in the cohort. Among 350 to 400 genotyped donors of the cohort, an average of about 240,000 unique TCR beta nucleotide sequences were sequenced per donor, about a sixth of them non-productive. Overall study results and their limits: In a later genetic analysis, fewer N-insertions in productive TCRs were reported among donors in an Asian-associated ancestry cluster than the roughly 700-donor mean. It was suggested by the authors that the approach could potentially be generalized to other disease states and immunological phenotypes. A later analysis reported that several top co-occurrence clusters appeared linked to parvovirus B19, influenza, CMV and Epstein-Barr virus. In a later analysis, TCR association rates were found to vary across HLA loci, with the most associated TCRs seen for DRB1 alleles and the fewest for HLA-C alleles. Over 15 rarely observed V segments, including chromosome 9 orphons, were excluded from the earlier analysis of some 590 of the donors because counts were too low. This cohort had only TCR beta chains sequenced, and the lack of alpha or paired-chain data limited which features could be detected. A cluster of highly shared sequence variants was judged likely to represent a technical artifact of the sequencing pipeline. Linkage disequilibrium might explain the correlated functional status among segregating V segments, but an unknown experimental factor could not be ruled out. Broadly in line with IMGT annotations, most TCR beta V segments showed up in productive rearrangements about 87% or about 30% of the time in an earlier analysis of approximately 600 of the donors. In vitro tests confirmed that a few of the cytomegalovirus-associated TCR beta chains recognize cytomegalovirus antigens. In a later analysis, most CMV-associated TCR beta chains were found to appear HLA-restricted, with HLA associations seemingly driven largely by CMV exposure. A total of some 180 TCR beta chains were listed by the study as associated with cytomegalovirus. Some IMGT-functional V segments, including TRBV6-2 and TRBV6-3, could not be told apart with the 87-base-pair reads, so those segments were excluded. Most TCR sequences were observed very rarely across donors, whereas some public TCRs were present in many individuals. Because some donors lacked HLA typing at each locus, the association tests relied only on the typed subset. A later genetic analysis associated a missense DCLRE1C variant with V-gene and J-gene trimming of TCR beta chains, and an independent cohort replicated the association. In a later analysis, HLA-associated TCR beta chains showed more clonal expansion and lower generation probabilities than non-associated chains that were equally common. Roughly uniform sequencing depth across donors was assumed in presence/absence analyses, although this assumption may not hold. Cytomegalovirus status was reported to be diagnosed by the classifier with high specificity and sensitivity in both the original and validation cohorts. When HLA alleles, especially DR and DQ, strongly co-occurred, attributing TCR associations to individual alleles was difficult. A further reported finding was that TCR beta sequences accurately predicted the HLA-A and HLA-B alleles for most subjects in the first cohort. CMV serostatus was the only immune exposure information available for the cohort. A later analysis associated around 16,000 TCR beta sequences with specific HLA alleles at a false discovery rate of 0.05.

Receptor amplification or capture employed the immunoSEQ multiplex PCR assay. For the multiplex PCR, a mixture combining 60 forward primers for TCR Vbeta segments and 13 reverse primers for TCR Jbeta segments was used. A multiplex PCR assay on genomic DNA amplified the CDR3 region of rearranged TCR beta genes. On the Illumina HiSeq System, the amplified TCR beta libraries were sequenced as 87-base-pair reads. The source study handled its data this way. A later analysis counted about 80 million unique TCR beta chains across the 550 to 750 repertoires, and 9 million to 14 million of these chains were shared by at least two donors. A nearest-neighbor algorithm error-corrected the raw reads and collapsed the reads into unique sequences, merging closely related sequences to remove PCR and sequencing errors. CDR3 sequences were aligned to IMGT reference sequences to assign V, D and J gene segments. For a sequence to be retained, a match of at least six nucleotides to both a V gene segment and a J gene segment was required. A rearrangement counted as productive if the CDR3 had no stop codons and remained in frame with V and J, and every other rearrangement counted as non-productive. Following IMGT convention, CDR3 was defined as the stretch from the second conserved V-encoded cysteine up to the conserved J-encoded phenylalanine. Sequences without an unambiguous match to a single V gene segment were excluded from the earlier analysis of several hundred of the donors. In an earlier analysis of around 600 of the donors, V segments were called functional above 56.7% productive rearrangements and were called segregating when the between-donor standard deviation exceeded 5%. To diagnose cytomegalovirus status from the catalog of TCR beta chain sequences, a statistical classification framework was built. In a later analysis, V and J genes were assigned by comparing TCR nucleotide sequences against IMGT/GENE-DB human TR gene sequences. The TCRdist pipeline was used in a later analysis to assign CDR3 sequences and most-parsimonious VDJ recombination scenarios. A later analysis defined each TCR beta chain by its CDR3 amino acid sequence plus V-gene family, and excluded reads lacking a unique V-gene family. As a way to deal with suspected cross-contamination and a sequencing artifact, a later analysis dropped 450 to 600 nucleotide sequences that were highly shared and had low generation probability. A later analysis calculated a clonal expansion index for each public chain from normalized within-repertoire ranks of inferred template counts. In a later analysis, generation probabilities were computed with a VDJ recombination model fitted to out-of-frame rearrangements, and the resulting probabilities were checked against IGoR. A later analysis scored TCR-TCR, TCR-HLA and TCR-CMV co-occurrence with hypergeometric tests, applying a repertoire-size bias correction to TCR pairs. In a later analysis, false discovery rates were estimated by permuting HLA or CMV assignments 20 times. In a later analysis, co-occurring TCRs were grouped with DBSCAN, and TCRdist sequence similarity was added when clustering was performed within HLA-allele-positive subsets. Repertoires with fewer than 30,000 or more than 120,000 public chains, plus five repertoires with anomalous nucleotide sharing, were excluded from co-occurrence clustering. This immuneACCESS table, as held by TCRdb, lists in-frame sequences with V and J called but not all clones. Of the missing ones, under half trace to an unresolved V gene in checked studies; the others have no known cause. That table supplies the V and J calls and clone size; D and trimming were determined from the DNA. This sample is represented by over 100,000 clones; approximately 74% of them were singletons. 6.5% to 8% of the sample goes to the ten largest clones.

As regards this clone: The specificity of this receptor is unknown. A junction end diverges from the germline sequence, so it may reflect a read error.

The cohort comprised 710 or so healthy bone marrow donors. At the time of sampling, every cohort member was nominally healthy, though immune exposures that went unrecorded were likely present. The donor tested CMV seropositive and was one of the 289 seropositive cohort members. A peripheral blood sample was collected from each donor, and TCR beta sequencing was performed on peripheral blood mononuclear cells. The Qiagen DNeasy Blood Extraction Kit was used to extract genomic DNA from the blood cell samples. The CDR3 contains 14 residues, cysteine and phenylalanine counted. Only the CDR3 region is kept as DNA, spanning 42 bases read in frame from base 1. CDR1 and CDR2, per the germline V gene, are SGHAT and FQNNGV.

What was sequenced was PBMCs. This TCR came from a man between 40 and 49 years old in good health and CMV-seropositive. The V and J segments used are TRBV11-2 and TRBJ1-2, and the D gene may be TRBD1, 5 bases matching. CDR3 loop: CASSTTDSLYGHTF. The sequenced DNA is TGTGCCAGCAGCACGACCGACAGCCTCTATGGCCACACCTTC.